The 27 T cell receptor beta chains presented below share a single source sample, sequenced in a study of T cell responses to AZD1222 COVID-19 vaccine. The data were produced by immunoSEQ multiplex PCR, yet TCRdb's version contains in-frame clones alone and is incomplete. The data show fewer than 150,000 clones, around nine tenths seen once. The source was peripheral blood, collected 28 days after the second AZD1222 dose. The receptors here all came from an adult who received the AZD1222 COVID-19 vaccine.

This clone was counted between two and nine times. The gene calls are TRBV5-1 and TRBJ1-1; D ambiguous. Trimming took off 0 bases at V and 5 bases at J, with 8 bases between the two ends. The germline gives CDR1 SGHRS, CDR2 YFSETQ. CDR3 length: 13 amino acids. The CDR3 DNA sequence: TGCGCCAGCAGCTTGGGTGATCTGACTGAAGCTTTCTTT. Protein product: CASSLGDLTEAFF.

The V call is TRBV5-1, the J call TRBJ2-7; unclear D gene. This CDR3 has 14 residues. Trimming removed 1 base from V and 0 bases from J, with 8 bases in between. Germline CDR1 SGHRS, CDR2 YFSETQ. CDR3 protein: CASSLTMGSYEQYF. As DNA, the CDR3 is TGCGCCAGCAGCTTGACTATGGGCTCCTACGAGCAGTACTTC.

J is TRBJ1-1 and V is TRBV6-5, with TRBD1 as a possible D gene (6 bases). CDR3 size: 14 residues. The germline V gene has CDR1 MNHEY and CDR2 SVGAGI. Trimming pared 6 bases from V and 4 bases from J, leaving 15 bases between. CDR3 nucleotide sequence: TGTGCCAGCAGACTGCTAGGGGGAAGCACTGAAGCTTTCTTT. As protein: CASRLLGGSTEAFF.

The rearrangement uses TRBV18 and TRBJ1-3; 9 bases match TRBD1. The CDR3 length is 17 residues. Germline loops: CDR1 KGHSH, CDR2 LQKENI. With 3 bases clipped from V and 3 bases from J, the junction kept 9 bases outside the gene matches. CDR3 amino acids: CASSPAGTGSSGNTIYF. The CDR3 DNA is TGTGCCAGCTCACCCGCCGGGACAGGGTCTAGTGGAAACACCATATATTTT.

V usage is TRBV5-1 and J usage is TRBJ2-3, with TRBD1 matching 8 bases. After removal of 4 bases from V and 3 bases from J, the junction contained 10 bases not matched to a gene. Germline V CDR1 and CDR2: SGHRS, YFSETQ. This CDR3 spans 16 amino acids. CDR3 residues: CASSPEGTGVTDTQYF. The CDR3 DNA sequence: TGCGCCAGCAGCCCGGAGGGGACAGGAGTAACAGATACGCAGTATTTT. The full variable domain, in which reference TRBV5-1 and TRBJ2-3 provide the parts outside the CDR3, is KAGVTQTPRYLIKTRGQQVTLSCSPISGHRSVSWYQQTPGQGLQFLFEYFSETQRNKGNFPGRFSGRQFSNSRSEMNVSTLELGDSALYLCASSPEGTGVTDTQYFGPGTRLTVL.

Here the CDR3 reads CASSEVLRNPTDTQYF. In DNA, the CDR3 is TGTGCCAGCAGTGAAGTCCTCCGAAATCCCACAGATACGCAGTATTTT. The rearrangement links TRBV6-1 to TRBJ2-3, with D unclear. Germline assignment: CDR1 MNHNS and CDR2 SASEGT. The CDR3 is made up of 16 amino acids. The V end lost 1 base, the J end lost 2 bases, and 13 bases lay between the germline ends.

The gene calls are TRBV5-1 and TRBJ1-1, with 7 bases fitting TRBD1. The CDR3 is 13 residues long. The germline CDR1 and CDR2 sequences are SGHRS and YFSETQ. The trim removed 7 bases at V and 1 base at J, leaving 4 bases unmatched. The CDR3 region has the DNA TGCGCCAGCCGTGGACAGGAGAACACTGAAGCTTTCTTT. Translating gives CASRGQENTEAFF.

The chain recombines TRBV10-3 with TRBJ2-7; 8 positions agree with TRBD2. The CDR3 consists of 13 residues. The V gene's germline CDR1 is ENHRY and CDR2 SYGVKD. With 10 bases clipped from V and 4 bases from J, the junction kept 9 bases outside the gene matches. The CDR3, as DNA: TGTGCCACCACGGGACTAGAGGATTACGAGCAGTACTTC. Amino acids: CATTGLEDYEQYF.

V usage is TRBV19 and J usage is TRBJ1-5, with a possible D match to TRBD1 (5 bases). CDR3 size: 14 residues. Between the trimmed V and J ends, which lost 8 bases and 5 bases, there was a span of 16 bases. Looked up from germline, CDR1 is LNHDA and CDR2 is SQIVND (reference sequence). CDR3 loop: CASARRDAYQPQHF. In nucleotides, the CDR3 is TGTGCCAGTGCGCGCCGGGACGCCTATCAGCCCCAGCATTTT.

V and J are TRBV2 and TRBJ2-5; 13 bases are a match to TRBD2. The germline gives CDR1 SNHLY, CDR2 FYNNEI. V shed 7 bases, J shed 4 bases, and the junction held 6 bases outside the gene matches. CDR3 length: 15 residues. CDR3 region: CASNLLAGGRETQYF. In nucleotides, the CDR3 is TGTGCCAGCAACCTACTAGCGGGGGGGCGAGAGACCCAGTACTTC.

The V and J genes are TRBV7-9 and TRBJ2-2, with D perhaps TRBD1 (6 bases). Trimming pared 4 bases from V and 5 bases from J, leaving 20 bases between. This CDR3 spans 17 amino acids. CDR1 SEHNR and CDR2 FQNEAQ come from the germline V gene (reference sequence). The CDR3 DNA is TGTGCCAGCAGCTCGCCCAACAGGGTCCCTGTTACCGGGGAGCTGTTTTTT. Protein: CASSSPNRVPVTGELFF.

This clone was observed a single time. The chain uses TRBV28 and TRBJ1-1, with no clear D. The CDR3 spans 15 residues. From germline, CDR1 is MDHEN and CDR2 SYDVKM. V shed 2 bases and J shed 7 bases, with 17 bases lying between them. In nucleotides, the CDR3 is TGTGCCAGCAGTTTAACGGCGACAAGTTCAGTTGAAGCTTTCTTT. Amino acid sequence: CASSLTATSSVEAFF.

Comments on this clone: At the DNA level, this CDR3 is encoded by other sequences in the same sample as well. CDR3 protein: CASSFLGQTYEQYF. In DNA form, the CDR3 reads TGCGCCAGCAGCTTCCTGGGACAGACCTACGAGCAGTACTTC. The rearrangement joins TRBV5-1 to TRBJ2-7, with TRBD1 matching over 7 bases. The germline gives CDR1 SGHRS, CDR2 YFSETQ. This CDR3 has 14 residues. The junction had 4 bases not matched to a gene; V was cut back by 2 bases and J by 2 bases.

This clone has just one count. The chain couples TRBV5-1 to TRBJ1-1; 9 positions agree with TRBD1. Germline-derived CDR1 and CDR2 are SGHRS and YFSETQ. The CDR3 has 13 amino acids. The V gene end was trimmed by 0 bases and the J gene end by 8 bases; junction bases not matched to a gene: 2. In DNA, the CDR3 is TGCGCCAGCAGCTTGGGGACAGGGGTGGAAGCTTTCTTT. It codes for CASSLGTGVEAFF.

The chain employs TRBV7-2 and TRBJ2-5; maybe TRBD2 (6 bases). With 5 bases removed from V and 2 bases from J, the gap between germline ends came to 15 bases. Germline V gene sequence: CDR1 SGHTA, CDR2 FQGNSA. CDR3 size: 15 residues. This CDR3 reads CASSPRAGGQETQYF. Written as DNA, the CDR3 is TGTGCCAGCAGCCCACGAGCGGGCGGTCAAGAGACCCAGTACTTC.

This chain joins TRBV10-1 and TRBJ2-2; D ambiguous. Deletions cut 4 bases from V and 0 bases from J, with 6 bases between. The germline V gene has CDR1 WNHNN and CDR2 SYGVQD (reference sequence). The CDR3 totals 14 residues. The CDR3 reads CASSGMANTGELFF. The CDR3 DNA reads as TGCGCCAGCAGTGGGATGGCGAACACCGGGGAGCTGTTTTTT.

The CDR3 DNA sequence: TGTGCCAGCAGTCCACATGGGCCTAGATCACCCCTCCACTTT. It codes for CASSPHGPRSPLHF. The chain combines TRBV6-2 or TRBV6-3 with TRBJ1-6; D gene uncertain. The V end was cut by 5 bases, the J end by 10 bases, with 15 bases between. Germline V gives CDR1 MNHEY, CDR2 SVGEGT. The CDR3 runs 14 residues.

V and J are TRBV7-9 and TRBJ2-1; the D is unclear. Germline V gene lookup returns CDR1 SEHNR and CDR2 FQNEAQ (reference sequence). The CDR3 spans 15 residues. V lost 4 bases and J 5 bases, leaving 15 bases between the germline ends. This chain's CDR3 is CASSSPMSAHNEQFF. In DNA form, the CDR3 reads TGTGCCAGCAGCTCCCCTATGTCCGCCCACAATGAGCAGTTCTTC.

The J gene is TRBJ1-5, the V gene TRBV7-8; no definite D call. The CDR3 length is 17 residues. CDR1 and CDR2 (germline): SGHVS, FQNEAQ. Trimming shortened V by 3 bases and J by 4 bases, and 19 bases separated the two germline ends. The CDR3 reads CASSFDFLWGKNQPQHF. The CDR3 DNA sequence: TGTGCCAGCAGCTTTGATTTTTTGTGGGGAAAGAATCAGCCCCAGCATTTT.

The chain employs TRBV2 and TRBJ2-2, with D maybe TRBD1 (7 bases). This CDR3 has 15 amino acids. Trimming removed 1 base at V and 4 bases at J, with 10 bases between. CDR1 SNHLY and CDR2 FYNNEI come from the germline V gene. This chain's CDR3 is CASSEGQGGTGELFF. CDR3 nucleotide sequence: TGTGCCAGCAGTGAAGGGCAGGGGGGCACCGGGGAGCTGTTTTTT.

This sequence joins TRBV7-2 and TRBJ2-2; no clear D gene. The V and J ends lost 8 bases and 4 bases respectively, with 20 bases between them. Per the germline V gene, CDR1 is SGHTA and CDR2 is FQGNSA. The CDR3 loop spans 16 amino acids. The CDR3 loop is CASRSFVLSATGELFF. CDR3 in DNA: TGTGCCAGCCGATCATTCGTCCTAAGCGCCACCGGGGAGCTGTTTTTT.

This clone occurred once. This chain connects TRBV5-6 to TRBJ1-2; perhaps TRBD1 as D (5 bases). The V gene lost 4 bases and the J gene lost 6 bases, with 13 bases spanning the gap. The germline V gene has CDR1 SGHDT and CDR2 YYEEEE. CDR3 length equals 13 residues. CDR3 loop: CASSPTGGHGYTF. The CDR3, as DNA: TGTGCCAGCAGCCCAACGGGGGGACATGGCTACACCTTC.

This chain uses TRBV25-1 with TRBJ2-1, with unresolved D. The CDR3 runs 15 residues. V lost 0 bases, J lost 4 bases, and 10 bases lay in between. The germline gives CDR1 MGHDK, CDR2 SYGVNS. The CDR3 DNA sequence: TGTGCCAGCAGTGAATACGTAGGCTTATACAATGAGCAGTTCTTC. Translation gives CASSEYVGLYNEQFF.

This clone appeared a single time. The chain recombines TRBV19 with TRBJ2-1; D not certain. Trimming pared 6 bases from V and 6 bases from J, leaving 24 bases between. The germline V gene has CDR1 LNHDA and CDR2 SQIVND (reference sequence). The CDR3 contains 17 residues. The CDR3 DNA sequence: TGTGCCAGTAGCCCGATCATCAGCTGGGGTTGGGGCAATGAGCAGTTCTTC. Translation gives CASSPIISWGWGNEQFF.

The rearrangement joins TRBV11-2 to TRBJ2-7; D assignment may be TRBD1 or TRBD2 (5 bases each). V lost 7 bases to trimming and J lost 6 bases, with 19 bases between them. The CDR3 consists of 14 residues. Germline V gene sequence: CDR1 SGHAT, CDR2 FQNNGV. CDR3 sequence (DNA): TGTGCCAGCAAGACCGGGACGGTCGAAGTCGAGCAGTACTTC. It encodes CASKTGTVEVEQYF.

The chain links TRBV5-4 to TRBJ2-7, with TRBD2 as a possible D gene (5 bases). The CDR3 is 15 residues long. V was pared by 0 bases and J by 0 bases, with 10 bases between. From germline, CDR1 is SGHNT and CDR2 YYREEE (reference sequence). CDR3 sequence (DNA): TGTGCCAGCAGCTTGGCCGGGGTAAGCTCCTACGAGCAGTACTTC. Translation gives CASSLAGVSSYEQYF.

The genes are TRBV15 and TRBJ1-6; the match to TRBD1 covers 7 bases. CDR1 and CDR2 (germline): LNHNV, YYDKDF (reference sequence). The trim removed 0 bases at V and 9 bases at J, leaving 8 bases unmatched. The CDR3 runs 16 residues. The CDR3 here is CATSRDREGAGSPLHF. CDR3 DNA sequence: TGTGCCACCAGCAGAGATCGTGAGGGGGCCGGTTCACCCCTCCACTTT.